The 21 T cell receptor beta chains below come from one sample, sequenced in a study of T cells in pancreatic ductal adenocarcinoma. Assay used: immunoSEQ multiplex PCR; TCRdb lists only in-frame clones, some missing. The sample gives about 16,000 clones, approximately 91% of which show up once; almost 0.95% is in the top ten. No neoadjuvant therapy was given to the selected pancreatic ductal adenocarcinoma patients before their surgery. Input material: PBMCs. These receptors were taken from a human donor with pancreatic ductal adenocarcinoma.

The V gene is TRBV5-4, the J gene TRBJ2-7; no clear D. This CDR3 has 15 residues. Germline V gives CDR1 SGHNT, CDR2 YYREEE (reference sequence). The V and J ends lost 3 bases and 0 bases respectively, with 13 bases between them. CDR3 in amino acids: CASSWADLSSYEQYF. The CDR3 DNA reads TGTGCCAGCAGCTGGGCAGATCTTAGCTCCTACGAGCAGTACTTC.

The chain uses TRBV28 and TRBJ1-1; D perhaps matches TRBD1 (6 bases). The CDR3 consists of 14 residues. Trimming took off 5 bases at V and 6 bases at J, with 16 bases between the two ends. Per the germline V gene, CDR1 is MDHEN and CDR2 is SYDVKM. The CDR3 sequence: CASSPGQPGAEAFF. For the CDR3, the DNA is TGTGCCAGCAGTCCCGGACAGCCGGGCGCTGAAGCTTTCTTT.

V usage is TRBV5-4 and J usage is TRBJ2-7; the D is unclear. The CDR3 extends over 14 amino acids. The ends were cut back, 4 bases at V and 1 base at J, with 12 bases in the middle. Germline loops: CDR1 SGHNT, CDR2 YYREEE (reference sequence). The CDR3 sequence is CASSQPSTSYEQYF. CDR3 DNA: TGTGCCAGCAGCCAACCTTCCACTTCCTACGAGCAGTACTTC.

The CDR3 loop is CAWKLAGNTIYF. As DNA, the CDR3 is TGTGCCTGGAAACTGGCTGGAAACACCATATATTTT. The chain joins TRBV30 to TRBJ1-3, with D unclear. V gave up 4 bases and J gave up 2 bases, with 6 bases separating them. CDR1 is GTSNPN and CDR2 is SVGIG in the germline V gene (reference sequence). The CDR3 contains 12 residues.

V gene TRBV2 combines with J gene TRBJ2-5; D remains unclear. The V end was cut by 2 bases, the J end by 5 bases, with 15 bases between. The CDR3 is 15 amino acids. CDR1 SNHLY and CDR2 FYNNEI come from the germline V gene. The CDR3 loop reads CASSEQFEVGETQYF. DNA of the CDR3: TGTGCCAGCAGTGAACAATTTGAGGTCGGGGAGACCCAGTACTTC.

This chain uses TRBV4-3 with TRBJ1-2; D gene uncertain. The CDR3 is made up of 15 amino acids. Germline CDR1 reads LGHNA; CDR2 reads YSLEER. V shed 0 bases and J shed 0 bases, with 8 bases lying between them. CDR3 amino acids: CASSQDEITNYGYTF. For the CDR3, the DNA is TGCGCCAGCAGCCAAGATGAGATTACTAACTATGGCTACACCTTC.

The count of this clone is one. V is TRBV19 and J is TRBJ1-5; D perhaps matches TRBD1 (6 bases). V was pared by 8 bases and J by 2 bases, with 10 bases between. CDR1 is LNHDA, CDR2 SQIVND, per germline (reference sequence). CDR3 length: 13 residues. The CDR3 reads CASGRGGNQPQHF. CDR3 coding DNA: TGTGCCAGTGGTAGGGGGGGCAATCAGCCCCAGCATTTT.

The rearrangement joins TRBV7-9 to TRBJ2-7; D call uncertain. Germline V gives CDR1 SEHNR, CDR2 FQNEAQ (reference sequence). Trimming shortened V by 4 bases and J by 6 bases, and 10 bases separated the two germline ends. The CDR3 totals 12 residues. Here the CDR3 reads CASSWAPGEQYF. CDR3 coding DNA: TGTGCCAGCAGCTGGGCCCCAGGCGAGCAGTACTTC.

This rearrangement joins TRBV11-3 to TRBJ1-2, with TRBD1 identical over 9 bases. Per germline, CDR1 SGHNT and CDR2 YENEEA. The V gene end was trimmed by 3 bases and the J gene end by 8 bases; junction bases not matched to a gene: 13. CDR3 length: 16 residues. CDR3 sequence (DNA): TGTGCCAGCAGCTTCGACCATACAGGGGGCGCGAGAGGCTACACCTTC. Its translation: CASSFDHTGGARGYTF.

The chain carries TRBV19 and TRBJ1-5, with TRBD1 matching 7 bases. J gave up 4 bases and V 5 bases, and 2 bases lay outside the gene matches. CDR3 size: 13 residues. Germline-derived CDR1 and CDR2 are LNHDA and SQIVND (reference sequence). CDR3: CASSHRGNQPQHF. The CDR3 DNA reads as TGTGCCAGTAGTCACAGGGGAAATCAGCCCCAGCATTTT.

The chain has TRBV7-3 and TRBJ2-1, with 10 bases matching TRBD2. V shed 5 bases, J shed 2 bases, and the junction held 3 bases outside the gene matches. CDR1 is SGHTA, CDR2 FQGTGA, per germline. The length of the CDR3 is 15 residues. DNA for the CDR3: TGTGCCAGCAGCGCAGCGGGGGGGCCCTACAATGAGCAGTTCTTC. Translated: CASSAAGGPYNEQFF.

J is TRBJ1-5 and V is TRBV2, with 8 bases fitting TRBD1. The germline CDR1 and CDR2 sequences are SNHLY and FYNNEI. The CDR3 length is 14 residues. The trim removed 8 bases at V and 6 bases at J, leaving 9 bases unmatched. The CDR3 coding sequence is TGTGCCAGCGGGCCGGGACAGGTGGGTCAGCCCCAGCATTTT. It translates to CASGPGQVGQPQHF.

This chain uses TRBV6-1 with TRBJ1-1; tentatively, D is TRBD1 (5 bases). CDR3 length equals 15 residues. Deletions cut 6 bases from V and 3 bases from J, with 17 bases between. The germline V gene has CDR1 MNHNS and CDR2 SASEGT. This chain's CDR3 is CASSPVWGVDTEAFF. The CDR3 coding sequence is TGTGCCAGCAGCCCAGTGTGGGGGGTGGACACTGAAGCTTTCTTT.

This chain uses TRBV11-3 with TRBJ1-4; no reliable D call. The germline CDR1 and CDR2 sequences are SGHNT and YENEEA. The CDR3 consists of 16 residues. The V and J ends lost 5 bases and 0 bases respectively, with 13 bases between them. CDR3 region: CASSLYFGATNEKLFF. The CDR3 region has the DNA TGTGCCAGCAGCCTGTACTTCGGGGCAACTAATGAAAAACTGTTTTTT. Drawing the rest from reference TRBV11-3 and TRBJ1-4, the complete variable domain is EAGVVQSPRYKIIEKKQPVAFWCNPISGHNTLYWYLQNLGQGPELLIRYENEEAVDDSQLPKDRFSAERLKGVDSTLKIQPAELGDSAVYLCASSLYFGATNEKLFFGSGTQLSVL.

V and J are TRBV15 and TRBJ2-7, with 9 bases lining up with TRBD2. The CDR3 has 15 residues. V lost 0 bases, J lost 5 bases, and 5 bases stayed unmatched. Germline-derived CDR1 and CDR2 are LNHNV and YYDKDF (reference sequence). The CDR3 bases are TGTGCCACCAGCAGAGAGGGACTAGCCGTCCACGAGCAGTACTTC. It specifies CATSREGLAVHEQYF.

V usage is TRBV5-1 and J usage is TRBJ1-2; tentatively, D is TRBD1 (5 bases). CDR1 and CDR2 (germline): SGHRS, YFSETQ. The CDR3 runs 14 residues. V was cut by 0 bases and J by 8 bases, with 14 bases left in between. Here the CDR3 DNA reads TGCGCCAGCAGCTTGGCTCTAACGGGGGAGGGCTACACCTTC. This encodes CASSLALTGEGYTF.

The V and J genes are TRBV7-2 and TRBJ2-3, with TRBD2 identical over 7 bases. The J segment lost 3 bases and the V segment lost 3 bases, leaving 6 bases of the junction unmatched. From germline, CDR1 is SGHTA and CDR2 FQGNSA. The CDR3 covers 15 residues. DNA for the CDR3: TGTGCCAGCAGCTTCGGGGGGTCAGAGACAGATACGCAGTATTTT. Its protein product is CASSFGGSETDTQYF.

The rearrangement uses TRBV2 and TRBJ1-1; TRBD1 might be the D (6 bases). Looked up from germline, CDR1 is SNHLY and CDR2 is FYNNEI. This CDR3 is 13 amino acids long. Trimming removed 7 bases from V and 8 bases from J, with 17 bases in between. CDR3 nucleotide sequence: TGTGCCAGCATCCCCTACGCGGGGGCCGAAGCTTTCTTT. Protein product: CASIPYAGAEAFF.

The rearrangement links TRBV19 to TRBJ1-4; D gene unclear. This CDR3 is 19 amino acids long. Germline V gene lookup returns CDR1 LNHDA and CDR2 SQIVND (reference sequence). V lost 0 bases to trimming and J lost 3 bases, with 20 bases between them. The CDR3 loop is CASSIDLRDTSFANEKLFF. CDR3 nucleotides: TGTGCCAGTAGTATAGATCTCAGAGACACTTCATTTGCTAATGAAAAACTGTTTTTT.

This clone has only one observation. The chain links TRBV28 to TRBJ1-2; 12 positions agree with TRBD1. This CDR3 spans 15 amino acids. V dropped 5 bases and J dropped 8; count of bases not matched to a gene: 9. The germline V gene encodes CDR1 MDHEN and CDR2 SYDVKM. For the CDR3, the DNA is TGTGCCAGCAGTCCAACCGGGACAGGGGGCCGAGGCTACACCTTC. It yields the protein CASSPTGTGGRGYTF.

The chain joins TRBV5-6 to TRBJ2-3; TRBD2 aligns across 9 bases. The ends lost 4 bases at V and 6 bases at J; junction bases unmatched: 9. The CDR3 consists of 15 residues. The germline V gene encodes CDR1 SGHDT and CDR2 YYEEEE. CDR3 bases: TGTGCCAGCAGCCAAAGCGGGGGGCCGACGGATACGCAGTATTTT. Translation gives CASSQSGGPTDTQYF.